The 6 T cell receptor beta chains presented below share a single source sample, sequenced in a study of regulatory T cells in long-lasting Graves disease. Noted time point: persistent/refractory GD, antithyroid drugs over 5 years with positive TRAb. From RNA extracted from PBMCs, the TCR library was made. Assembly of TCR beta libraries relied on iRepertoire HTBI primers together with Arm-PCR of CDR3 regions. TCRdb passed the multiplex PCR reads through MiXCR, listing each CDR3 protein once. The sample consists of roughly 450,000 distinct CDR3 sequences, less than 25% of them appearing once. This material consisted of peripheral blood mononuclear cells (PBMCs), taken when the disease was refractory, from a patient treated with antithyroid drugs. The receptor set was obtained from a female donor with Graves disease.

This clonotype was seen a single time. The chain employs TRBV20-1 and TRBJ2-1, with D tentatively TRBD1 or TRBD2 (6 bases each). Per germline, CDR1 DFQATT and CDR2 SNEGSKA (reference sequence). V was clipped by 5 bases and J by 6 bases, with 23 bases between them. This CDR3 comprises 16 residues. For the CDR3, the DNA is TGCAGTGCTCCATTATTGGCGGCCAAGGGGGGCAATGAGCAGTTCTTC. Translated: CSAPLLAAKGGNEQFF.

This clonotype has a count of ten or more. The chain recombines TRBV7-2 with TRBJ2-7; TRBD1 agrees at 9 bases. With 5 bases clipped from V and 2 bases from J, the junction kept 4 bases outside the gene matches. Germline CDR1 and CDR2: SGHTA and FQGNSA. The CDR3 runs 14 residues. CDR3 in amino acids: CASSAGTGPYEQYF. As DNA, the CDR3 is TGTGCCAGCAGCGCCGGGACAGGGCCCTACGAGCAGTACTTC.

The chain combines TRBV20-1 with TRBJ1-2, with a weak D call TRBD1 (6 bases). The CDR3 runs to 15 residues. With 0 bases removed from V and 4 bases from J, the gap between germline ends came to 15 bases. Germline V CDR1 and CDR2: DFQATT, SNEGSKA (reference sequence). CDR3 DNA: TGCAGTGCTAGAGATCGGCAGGGGAGTATCTATGGCTACACCTTC. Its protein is CSARDRQGSIYGYTF.

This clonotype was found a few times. CDR3 in amino acids: CSARETPGAPNSPLHF. In nucleotides, the CDR3 is TGCAGTGCTAGAGAAACCCCCGGGGCCCCAAATTCACCCCTCCACTTT. The chain employs TRBV20-1 and TRBJ1-6, with a possible D match to TRBD1 (5 bases). This CDR3 has 16 residues. V shed 0 bases and J shed 7 bases, with 16 bases lying between them. Germline values: CDR1 DFQATT, CDR2 SNEGSKA (reference sequence).

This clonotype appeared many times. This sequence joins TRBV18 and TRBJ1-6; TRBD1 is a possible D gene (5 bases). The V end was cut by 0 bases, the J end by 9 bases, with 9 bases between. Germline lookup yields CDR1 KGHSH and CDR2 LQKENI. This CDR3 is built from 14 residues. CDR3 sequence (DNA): TGTGCCAGCTCACCACCGGTGAGGGGTTCACCCCTCCACTTT. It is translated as CASSPPVRGSPLHF. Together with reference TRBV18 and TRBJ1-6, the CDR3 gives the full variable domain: NAGVMQNPRHLVRRRGQEARLRCSPMKGHSHVYWYRQLPEEGLKFMVYLQKENIIDESGMPKERFSAEFPKEGPSILRIQQVVRGDSAAYFCASSPPVRGSPLHFGNGTRLTVT.

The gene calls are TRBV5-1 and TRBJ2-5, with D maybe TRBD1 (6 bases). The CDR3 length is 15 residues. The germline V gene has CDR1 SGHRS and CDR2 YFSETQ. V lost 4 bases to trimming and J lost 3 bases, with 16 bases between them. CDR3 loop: CASSNQARTEETQYF. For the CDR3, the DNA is TGCGCCAGCAGCAACCAGGCTAGGACAGAAGAGACCCAGTACTTC.